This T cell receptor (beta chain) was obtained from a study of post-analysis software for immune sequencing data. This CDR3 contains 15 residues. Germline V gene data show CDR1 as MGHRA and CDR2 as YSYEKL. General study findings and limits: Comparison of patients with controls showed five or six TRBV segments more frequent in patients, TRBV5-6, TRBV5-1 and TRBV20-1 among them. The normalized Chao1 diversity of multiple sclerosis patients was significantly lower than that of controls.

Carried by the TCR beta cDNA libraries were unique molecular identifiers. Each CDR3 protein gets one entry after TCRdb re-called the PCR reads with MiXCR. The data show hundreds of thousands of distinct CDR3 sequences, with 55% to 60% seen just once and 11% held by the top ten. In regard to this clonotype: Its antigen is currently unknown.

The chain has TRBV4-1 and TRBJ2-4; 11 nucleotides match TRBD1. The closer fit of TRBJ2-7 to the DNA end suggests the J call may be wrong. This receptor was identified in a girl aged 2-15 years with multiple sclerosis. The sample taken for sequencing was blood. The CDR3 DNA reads TGCGCCAGCAGCCAAGCGGGACAGGGGGATTACGAGCAGTACTTC. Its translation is CASSQAGQGDYEQYF.